Listed here are 25 T cell receptor beta chains from one sample, sequenced in a study of regulatory T cells in long-lasting Graves disease. Time point given: newly diagnosed GD, antithyroid drugs for less than 3 months. Construction of the TCR library relied on RNA isolated from PBMCs. Library construction for TCR beta used iRepertoire HTBI primers and Arm-PCR of CDR3 regions. TCRdb re-derived calls from the multiplex PCR reads in MiXCR, one entry per CDR3 protein. Among under 300,000 distinct CDR3 sequences listed, 20% to 25% were seen once. Sequenced material: peripheral blood mononuclear cells (PBMCs), taken at new diagnosis, from a patient treated with antithyroid drugs. The source is a female donor with Graves disease.

Regarding this clonotype: One end of the junction does not line up with germline, which may come from a read error. The chain is built from TRBV5-5 and TRBJ2-5; D might be TRBD2 (6 bases). Germline values: CDR1 SGHKS, CDR2 YYEKEE (reference sequence). This CDR3 contains 15 residues. The CDR3 reads CASSQESGGRETKYF. In DNA form, the CDR3 reads TGCGCCAGCAGCCAAGAATCTGGGGGGAGAGAGACCAAGTACTTC.

This clonotype was observed many times. CDR3 amino acids: CASSQGIVYEQYF. CDR3 sequence (DNA): TGCGCCAGCAGCCAGGGAATCGTCTACGAGCAGTACTTC. The chain couples TRBV4-1 to TRBJ2-7, with no clear D. CDR1 and CDR2 (germline): MGHRA, YSYEKL. The V and J ends lost 3 bases and 3 bases respectively, with 9 bases between them. This CDR3 has 13 amino acids.

This chain links TRBV12-3 or TRBV12-4 with TRBJ2-5, with D unclear. V was shortened by 7 bases and J by 11 bases, with 23 bases between the two germline ends. The CDR3 is 14 amino acids. CDR3 sequence reads: CASTLRRLPNEQYF. The CDR3 nucleotides are TGTGCCAGCACGCTCCGGCGGCTCCCTAATGAGCAGTACTTC.

This clonotype was recorded at least ten times. V usage is TRBV7-8 and J usage is TRBJ2-1; D gene ambiguous. Germline lookup yields CDR1 SGHVS and CDR2 FQNEAQ. V lost 3 bases and J lost 6, with 15 bases in between. CDR3 size: 15 residues. The chain's CDR3 is CASSLDLNGPNEQFF. CDR3 coding DNA: TGTGCCAGCAGCTTGGACCTTAACGGCCCCAATGAGCAGTTCTTC.

A few counts support this clonotype. This sequence may be a read error, since a much larger clone differs from it by one base. The chain carries TRBV29-1 and TRBJ1-1; perhaps TRBD1 as D (5 bases). Germline CDR1 reads SQVTM; CDR2 reads ANQGSEA. The CDR3 is made up of 14 amino acids. V shed 4 bases and J shed 5 bases, with 17 bases lying between them. The CDR3 loop is CSVVPKGLGTEAFF. The CDR3, as DNA: TGCAGCGTTGTTCCCAAGGGGTTAGGGACTGAAGCTTTCTTT.

Many counts were recorded for this clonotype. The chain employs TRBV3-1 and TRBJ2-7, with 13 bases lining up with TRBD2. In germline, CDR1 is LGHDT, CDR2 YNNKEL (reference sequence). V gave up 4 bases and J gave up 13 bases; unmatched junction bases: 7. This CDR3 comprises 13 residues. This chain's CDR3 is CASSLTSGGTKYF. As DNA, the CDR3 is TGTGCCAGCAGCCTGACTAGCGGGGGGACGAAATACTTC.

In this sample, this clonotype turned up many times. The genes are TRBV2 and TRBJ2-1; D might be TRBD1 (6 bases). V lost 5 bases and J lost 8, with 10 bases in between. CDR1 and CDR2 from the germline V gene are SNHLY and FYNNEI. The CDR3 sequence is 12 residues long. The chain's CDR3 is CASSPQGHEQFF. DNA of the CDR3: TGTGCCAGCAGTCCACAGGGACATGAGCAGTTCTTC.

There are a few counts of this clonotype. This chain connects TRBV5-1 to TRBJ2-5; D perhaps matches TRBD2 (6 bases). Trimming stripped 1 base from V and 2 bases from J, with 9 bases between. The CDR3 totals 14 residues. Germline V gene sequence: CDR1 SGHRS, CDR2 YFSETQ. The CDR3: CASSLTSTQETQYF. The CDR3 coding sequence is TGCGCCAGCAGCTTGACTAGCACGCAAGAGACCCAGTACTTC.

Many counts were recorded for this clonotype. V is TRBV12-3 or TRBV12-4 and J is TRBJ2-1; D gene uncertain. The CDR3 runs to 19 residues. The V end lost 6 bases, the J end lost 0 bases, and 24 bases lay between the germline ends. The CDR3 spells CASRAAGTIKKSSYNEQFF. The CDR3 DNA sequence: TGTGCCAGCAGGGCAGCCGGAACCATTAAAAAAAGCTCCTACAATGAGCAGTTCTTC.

The sample holds many counts of this clonotype. This rearrangement joins TRBV20-1 to TRBJ2-5; TRBD1 is a possible D gene (5 bases). CDR3 length equals 12 residues. V lost 8 bases and J 7 bases, leaving 17 bases between the germline ends. The germline V gene encodes CDR1 DFQATT and CDR2 SNEGSKA (reference sequence). As DNA, the CDR3 is TGCAGTACCTATCCAGGGTCGGGGACCCAGTACTTC. This sequence encodes CSTYPGSGTQYF.

This clonotype was seen at least ten times. The J gene is TRBJ1-1, the V gene TRBV7-2; D remains ambiguous. V lost 1 base to trimming and J lost 5 bases, with 8 bases between them. The CDR3 loop spans 13 amino acids. The germline gives CDR1 SGHTA, CDR2 FQGNSA. DNA of the CDR3: TGTGCCAGCAGCTTAGTAGGGTATACTGAAGCTTTCTTT. It encodes CASSLVGYTEAFF.

This clonotype has just a few counts. The chain couples TRBV6-1 to TRBJ2-3, with D perhaps TRBD1 or TRBD2 (5 bases each). Trimming took off 8 bases at V and 3 bases at J, with 12 bases between the two ends. This CDR3 contains 13 residues. In germline, CDR1 is MNHNS, CDR2 SASEGT. The CDR3 DNA is TGTGCCAGCCGGGGCCACGATACAGATACGCAGTATTTT. Protein product: CASRGHDTDTQYF.

This clonotype was seen more than once but under ten times. The genes are TRBV2 and TRBJ2-2; D gene ambiguous. The CDR3 runs to 12 residues. Trimming took off 8 bases at V and 3 bases at J, with 7 bases between the two ends. Germline V gene sequence: CDR1 SNHLY, CDR2 FYNNEI. The CDR3 loop reads CASRWDTGELFF. The CDR3 DNA sequence: TGTGCCAGCCGTTGGGACACCGGGGAGCTGTTTTTT.

The chain combines TRBV24-1 with TRBJ2-3, with 10 bases identical to TRBD1. The CDR3 loop spans 16 amino acids. Germline CDR1 is KGHDR and CDR2 is SFDVKD. The trim removed 3 bases at V and 3 bases at J, leaving 5 bases unmatched. The CDR3 region is CATSDGGGQGTDTQYF. The CDR3 DNA follows: TGTGCCACCAGTGATGGCGGGGGACAGGGGACAGATACGCAGTATTTT.

V gene TRBV9 combines with J gene TRBJ1-2, with D tentatively TRBD1 (5 bases). This CDR3 has 14 residues. Germline CDR1 reads SGDLS; CDR2 reads YYNGEE. V was clipped by 0 bases and J by 5 bases, with 11 bases between them. CDR3 sequence (DNA): TGTGCCAGCAGCGTAGGGGCAGGGAATTATGGCTACACCTTC. Protein: CASSVGAGNYGYTF.

This clonotype came up many times. The chain combines TRBV12-3 or TRBV12-4 with TRBJ2-5; 10 bases are a match to TRBD2. The CDR3 is 15 amino acids. After removal of 6 bases from V and 5 bases from J, the junction contained 9 bases not matched to a gene. CDR3 nucleotide sequence: TGTGCCAGCAGGGGATCGACTAGCGGGCGGGAGACCCAGTACTTC. Translation: CASRGSTSGRETQYF.

This clonotype was picked up many times. The gene calls are TRBV6-1 and TRBJ1-2, with D possibly matching TRBD1 (5 bases). Trimming removed 6 bases at V and 5 bases at J, with 13 bases between. CDR1 and CDR2 from the germline V gene are MNHNS and SASEGT. CDR3 length equals 13 residues. The CDR3 sequence: CASSQGPMYGYTF. Here the CDR3 DNA reads TGTGCCAGCAGCCAGGGTCCCATGTATGGCTACACCTTC.

The chain links TRBV4-3 to TRBJ1-2; D might be TRBD1 (6 bases). This CDR3 has 17 residues. Trimming shortened V by 0 bases and J by 1 base, and 15 bases separated the two germline ends. CDR1 and CDR2 from the germline V gene are LGHNA and YSLEER. CDR3: CASSQDVIGTINYGYTF. In DNA form, the CDR3 reads TGCGCCAGCAGCCAAGATGTCATCGGGACAATTAACTATGGCTACACCTTC.

The sample holds a few counts of this clonotype. V gene TRBV6-2 or TRBV6-3 combines with J gene TRBJ2-7; 9 bases map to TRBD2. Looked up from germline, CDR1 is MNHEY and CDR2 is SVGEGT. J was trimmed by 0 bases and V by 2 bases; bases with no gene match: 2. This CDR3 has 15 amino acids. The CDR3 DNA sequence: TGTGCCAGCAGTTACCTAGCGGGGATCTCCTACGAGCAGTACTTC. Amino acids: CASSYLAGISYEQYF.

This clonotype has just a few counts. The chain uses TRBV20-1 and TRBJ2-4, with 8 bases identical to TRBD2. Germline V gene sequence: CDR1 DFQATT, CDR2 SNEGSKA (reference sequence). This CDR3 comprises 12 residues. The CDR3 loop is CSARRGANIQYF. CDR3 DNA: TGCAGCGCCCGGCGGGGGGCAAACATTCAGTACTTC.

At least ten counts were recorded for this clonotype. V and J are TRBV11-2 and TRBJ1-6; 7 nucleotides line up with TRBD1. This CDR3 spans 15 amino acids. V trimming: 0 bases; J trimming: 7 bases; junction bases outside the gene matches: 3. CDR1 and CDR2 (germline): SGHAT, FQNNGV. CDR3 nucleotide sequence: TGTGCCAGCAGCTTAGAAGGGACAGCCAATTCACCCCTCCACTTT. It yields the protein CASSLEGTANSPLHF.

This clonotype has at least ten counts. The chain joins TRBV7-3 to TRBJ2-3; the match to TRBD2 covers 11 bases. From germline, CDR1 is SGHTA and CDR2 FQGTGA. Trimming cost V 1 base and J 6 bases; bases outside gene matches: 3. This CDR3 has 15 residues. CDR3 sequence reads: CASSLRASGGDTQYF. CDR3 bases: TGTGCCAGCAGCTTAAGGGCTAGCGGGGGGGATACGCAGTATTTT.

The rearrangement uses TRBV4-3 and TRBJ1-6; D uncertain. Germline values: CDR1 LGHNA, CDR2 YSLEER. The CDR3 extends over 16 amino acids. Trimming cost V 0 bases and J 0 bases, with 6 bases left between them. CDR3 residues: CASSQDHPSYNSPLHF. For the CDR3, the DNA is TGCGCCAGCAGCCAAGACCACCCCTCCTATAATTCACCCCTCCACTTT.

The gene calls are TRBV10-2 and TRBJ1-1; D is unresolved. V gave up 0 bases and J gave up 7 bases, with 9 bases separating them. The CDR3 runs 13 residues. The germline gives CDR1 WSHSY, CDR2 SAAADI. The CDR3 loop is CASSESIGFEAFF. In DNA, the CDR3 is TGCGCCAGCAGTGAGTCAATAGGGTTTGAAGCTTTCTTT.

This clonotype was observed many times. The gene calls are TRBV6-9 and TRBJ2-3; D gene uncertain. Trimming removed 2 bases at V and 5 bases at J, with 11 bases between. The CDR3 spans 14 residues. Germline CDR1 MNHGY, CDR2 SVAAGI. The CDR3 DNA is TGTGCCAGCAGTTATGGGCGGATCTTAGATACGCAGTATTTT. This sequence encodes CASSYGRILDTQYF.